These T cell receptor beta chains were read from a single sample in a study of cytomegalovirus exposure and HLA in healthy donors. The assay was immunoSEQ multiplex PCR, and TCRdb's table has in-frame clones only and misses some. This sample has approximately 170,000 clones, with roughly 83% found just once. Sequencing was performed on PBMCs. The receptors come from a boy under 10 years old in good health and CMV-seronegative. CDR3s include the opening cysteine and the closing phenylalanine or tryptophan. A D gene is named only where the DNA matches it firmly. Not all rows give a size; the values are once, few, many and, for expanded clones, a class.

v_gene	abundance	d_gene	j_gene	CDR3nt	CDR3aa
TRBV10-3	.	TRBD1	TRBJ1-2	TGTGCCATCAGTGATCAGGACAGGGGGCGCGGCTATGGCTACACCTTC	CAISDQDRGRGYGYTF
TRBV29-1	once	.	TRBJ1-1	TGCAGCGTTGAAGGGCGGCTCAACACTGAAGCTTTCTTT	CSVEGRLNTEAFF
TRBV10-3	.	.	TRBJ2-5	TGTGCCATCAGCGGCGGACAAGAGACCCAGTACTTC	CAISGGQETQYF
TRBV11-2	.	TRBD1	TRBJ2-5	TGTGCCAGCAGCTTAAGGACAGGCCTCCAAGAGACCCAGTACTTC	CASSLRTGLQETQYF
TRBV7-9	.	TRBD2	TRBJ2-3	TGTGCCAGCAGCTTAGGGACTAGCGGGGGCACAGATACGCAGTATTTT	CASSLGTSGGTDTQYF
TRBV19	.	.	TRBJ2-3	TGTGCCAGTAGTATAGCGGGGATCTACACAGATACGCAGTATTTT	CASSIAGIYTDTQYF
TRBV29-1	.	.	TRBJ1-1	TGCAGCGTTGAGTACGGGAACACTGAAGCTTTCTTT	CSVEYGNTEAFF
TRBV20-1	.	.	TRBJ2-5	TGCAGTGCTAGACGCGGGGAGACCCAGTACTTC	CSARRGETQYF
TRBV7-2	.	.	TRBJ2-3	TGTGCCAGCAGGTTGGGGGCGGGAGCAGTCACAGATACGCAGTATTTT	CASRLGAGAVTDTQYF
TRBV19	.	.	TRBJ2-6	TGTGCCAGTAGTATAGACGGACGAGGCTACTCTGGGGCCAACGGCCTGACTTTC	CASSIDGRGYSGANGLTF
TRBV7-2	.	.	TRBJ1-2	TGTGCCAGCAGCTTAGATCGTCAGGGATATGGCTACACCTTC	CASSLDRQGYGYTF
TRBV18	.	TRBD1	TRBJ1-6	TGTGCCAGCTCACCCACCCGGGACAGGGGGCTCAATTCACCCCTCCACTTT	CASSPTRDRGLNSPLHF
TRBV28	.	TRBD2	TRBJ2-3	TGTGCCAGCATAAAGACTAGCGGAAGCACAGATACGCAGTATTTT	CASIKTSGSTDTQYF
TRBV5-1	once	.	TRBJ2-7	TGCGCCAGCAGCTTGGTGGGGCCTAGCGTCCGTCCGGGCGAGCAGTACTTC	CASSLVGPSVRPGEQYF
TRBV29-1	.	.	TRBJ1-3	TGCAGCGTTGGAGTGTCAAATGGAAACACCATATATTTT	CSVGVSNGNTIYF
TRBV11-2	.	.	TRBJ2-5	TGTGCCAGCAGCGGCCCAGATCAAGAGACCCAGTACTTC	CASSGPDQETQYF
TRBV7-3	.	.	TRBJ2-3	TGTGCCAGCAGCTTATCAGCGCCAAGTGATACGCAGTATTTT	CASSLSAPSDTQYF
TRBV6-5	.	TRBD2	TRBJ2-7	TGTGCCAGATGGGGGGGGCGGGAGGGCCGAAACGAGCAGTACTTC	CARWGGREGRNEQYF
TRBV5-1	.	TRBD1	TRBJ1-1	TGCGCCAGCAGCTTGGGGCAGGGGGTGGATGAAGCTTTCTTT	CASSLGQGVDEAFF
TRBV19	.	TRBD1	TRBJ2-2	TGTGCCAGTAGTATCGACAGGGGAACCGGGGAGCTGTTTTTT	CASSIDRGTGELFF
TRBV19	.	TRBD1	TRBJ1-6	TGTGCCAGTAGTGACAGGGGTCGAAATTCACCCCTCCACTTT	CASSDRGRNSPLHF
TRBV7-2	.	TRBD2	TRBJ2-3	TGTGCCAGCAGCTTAGCGGGGGGGACAGATACGCAGTATTTT	CASSLAGGTDTQYF
TRBV13	.	TRBD2	TRBJ2-5	TGTGCCAGCAGCTTAAGGTCGGTAGCGGGGTTGATAGAGACCCAGTACTTC	CASSLRSVAGLIETQYF
TRBV6-5	.	.	TRBJ2-1	TGTGCCAGCAGTCCCGGTTTTGTCTCCAATGAGCAGTTCTTC	CASSPGFVSNEQFF
TRBV5-5	.	.	TRBJ2-6	TGTGCCAGCAGCAGAGGACATCAGAGCTCTGGGGCCAACGTCCTGACTTTC	CASSRGHQSSGANVLTF
TRBV29-1	.	.	TRBJ1-2	TGCAGCGTGGGGGAGGGAGGAAACTATGGCTACACCTTC	CSVGEGGNYGYTF
TRBV7-9	.	TRBD2	TRBJ2-5	TGTTCCAGCAGCTTAGAGGGAGCGGGGGATGTGAAGACCCAGTACTTC	CSSSLEGAGDVKTQYF
TRBV30	.	TRBD1	TRBJ1-3	TGTGCCTGGGACAGGGGGCATGGAAACACCATATATTTT	CAWDRGHGNTIYF
TRBV5-6	.	.	TRBJ1-2	TGTGCCAGCAGCTTCCAAGGGGGGGACTATGGCTACACCTTC	CASSFQGGDYGYTF
TRBV4-1	.	TRBD1	TRBJ1-5	TGCGCCAGCAGCCAACCCGACAGGGTCAATCAGCCCCAGCATTTT	CASSQPDRVNQPQHF
TRBV9	.	TRBD2	TRBJ2-3	TGTGCCAGCAGCTTTGGGACTAGCGGGGCCCATAGCACAGATACGCAGTATTTT	CASSFGTSGAHSTDTQYF
TRBV5-1	.	TRBD1	TRBJ1-1	TGCGCCAGCAGCCCCCGAGGACAGGGACAGAACACTGAAGCTTTCTTT	CASSPRGQGQNTEAFF
TRBV6-1	.	.	TRBJ2-5	TGTGCCAGCAGTTTTGCGGGGCTCCCGAGGGTCCAGTACTTC	CASSFAGLPRVQYF
TRBV2	few	TRBD2	TRBJ2-1	TGTGCCAGCAGGGGGAGCGGGGGAAATGAGCAGTTCTTC	CASRGSGGNEQFF
TRBV7-9	few	.	TRBJ1-1	TGTGCCAGCAGCTTGTTGAGCCTCTTGAACACTGAAGCTTTCTTT	CASSLLSLLNTEAFF